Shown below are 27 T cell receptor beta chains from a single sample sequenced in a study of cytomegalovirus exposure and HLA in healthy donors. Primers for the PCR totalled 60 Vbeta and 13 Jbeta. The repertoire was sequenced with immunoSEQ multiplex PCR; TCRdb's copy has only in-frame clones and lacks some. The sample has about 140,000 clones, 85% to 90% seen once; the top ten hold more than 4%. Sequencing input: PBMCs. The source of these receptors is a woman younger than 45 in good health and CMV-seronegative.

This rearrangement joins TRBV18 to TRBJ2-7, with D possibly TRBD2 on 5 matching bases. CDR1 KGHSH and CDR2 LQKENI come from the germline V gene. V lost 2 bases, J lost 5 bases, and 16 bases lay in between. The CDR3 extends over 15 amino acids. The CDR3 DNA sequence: TGTGCCAGCTCACCATACGCAGGCCCCGGGGACGAGCAGTACTTC. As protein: CASSPYAGPGDEQYF.

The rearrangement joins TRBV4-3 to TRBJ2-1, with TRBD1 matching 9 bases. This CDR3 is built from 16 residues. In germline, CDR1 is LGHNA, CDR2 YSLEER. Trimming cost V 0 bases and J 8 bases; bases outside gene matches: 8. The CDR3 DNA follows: TGCGCCAGCAGCCAAGATAGAGGGACAGGGATCGATGAGCAGTTCTTC. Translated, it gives CASSQDRGTGIDEQFF.

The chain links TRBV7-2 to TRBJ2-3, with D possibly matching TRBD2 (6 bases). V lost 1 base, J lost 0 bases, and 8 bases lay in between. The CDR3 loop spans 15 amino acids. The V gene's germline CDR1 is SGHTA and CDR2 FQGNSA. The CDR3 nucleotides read TGTGCCAGCAGCTTAGGCGGGACTAGCACAGATACGCAGTATTTT. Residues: CASSLGGTSTDTQYF.

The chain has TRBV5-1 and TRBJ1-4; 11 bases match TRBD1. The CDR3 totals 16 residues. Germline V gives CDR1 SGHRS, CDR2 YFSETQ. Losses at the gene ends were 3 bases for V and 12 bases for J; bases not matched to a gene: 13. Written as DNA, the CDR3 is TGCGCCAGCAGCTCTCCGGGACAGGGGGTTAAAGTGGAACTGTTTTTT. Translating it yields CASSSPGQGVKVELFF.

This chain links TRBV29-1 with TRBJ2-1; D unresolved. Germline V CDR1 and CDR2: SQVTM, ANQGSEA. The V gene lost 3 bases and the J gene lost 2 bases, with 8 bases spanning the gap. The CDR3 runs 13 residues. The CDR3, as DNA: TGCAGCGTTGAGAGGAACCCCTACAATGAGCAGTTCTTC. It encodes CSVERNPYNEQFF.

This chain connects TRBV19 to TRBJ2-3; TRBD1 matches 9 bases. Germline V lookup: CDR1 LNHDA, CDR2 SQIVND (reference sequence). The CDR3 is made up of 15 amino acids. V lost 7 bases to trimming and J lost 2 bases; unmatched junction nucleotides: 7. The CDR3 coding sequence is TGTGCCAGTACCCCACGGGACAGGGACACAGATACGCAGTATTTT. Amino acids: CASTPRDRDTDTQYF.

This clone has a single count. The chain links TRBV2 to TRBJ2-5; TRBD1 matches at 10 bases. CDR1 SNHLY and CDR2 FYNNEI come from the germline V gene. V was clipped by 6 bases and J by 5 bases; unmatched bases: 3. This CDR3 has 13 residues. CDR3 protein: CASRRQGAETQYF. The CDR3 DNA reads TGTGCCAGCAGAAGACAGGGGGCGGAGACCCAGTACTTC.

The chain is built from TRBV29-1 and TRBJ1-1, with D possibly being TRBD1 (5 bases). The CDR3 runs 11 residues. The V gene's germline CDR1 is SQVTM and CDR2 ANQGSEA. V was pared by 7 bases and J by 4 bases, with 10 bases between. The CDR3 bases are TGCAGCGGGCGGGGGGGCACTGAAGCTTTCTTT. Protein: CSGRGGTEAFF. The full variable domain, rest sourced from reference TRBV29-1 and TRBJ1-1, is SAVISQKPSRDICQRGTSLTIQCQVDSQVTMMFWYRQQPGQSLTLIATANQGSEATYESGFVIDKFPISRPNLTFSTLTVSNMSPEDSSIYLCSGRGGTEAFFGQGTRLTVV.

Here the CDR3 reads CASSLILTGASDTQYF. CDR3 bases: TGTGCCAGCAGCTTGATTTTGACAGGGGCATCAGATACGCAGTATTTT. The V gene is TRBV5-4, the J gene TRBJ2-3; TRBD1 aligns across 8 bases. CDR3 length: 16 amino acids. Germline lookup yields CDR1 SGHNT and CDR2 YYREEE (reference sequence). The V and J ends lost 1 base and 4 bases, in that order; junction bases with no gene match: 8.

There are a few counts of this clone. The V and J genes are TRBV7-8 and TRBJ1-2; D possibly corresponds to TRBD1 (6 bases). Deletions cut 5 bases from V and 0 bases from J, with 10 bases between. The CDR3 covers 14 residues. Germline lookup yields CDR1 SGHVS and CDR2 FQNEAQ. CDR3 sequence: CASSPRTANYGYTF. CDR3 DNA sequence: TGTGCCAGCAGCCCACGGACAGCTAACTATGGCTACACCTTC.

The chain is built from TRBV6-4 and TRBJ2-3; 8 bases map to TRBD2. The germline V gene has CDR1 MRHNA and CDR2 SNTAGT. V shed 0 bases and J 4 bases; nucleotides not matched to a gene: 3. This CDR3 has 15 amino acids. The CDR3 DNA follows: TGTGCCAGCAGTGACTCGCGGGGGGCTTCAGATACGCAGTATTTT. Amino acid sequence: CASSDSRGASDTQYF.

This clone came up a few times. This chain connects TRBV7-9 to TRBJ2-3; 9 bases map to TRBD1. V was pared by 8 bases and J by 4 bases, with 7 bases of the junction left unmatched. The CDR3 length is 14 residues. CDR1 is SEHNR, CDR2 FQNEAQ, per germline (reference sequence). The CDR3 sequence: CASVGTGSPDTQYF. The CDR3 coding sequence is TGTGCCAGCGTCGGGACAGGGTCTCCAGATACGCAGTATTTT.

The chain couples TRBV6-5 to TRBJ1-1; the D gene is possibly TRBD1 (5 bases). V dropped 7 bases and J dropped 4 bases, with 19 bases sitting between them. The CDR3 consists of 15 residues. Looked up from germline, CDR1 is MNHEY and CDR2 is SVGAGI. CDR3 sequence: CASTPGGGLGTEAFF. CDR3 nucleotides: TGTGCCAGCACTCCGGGGGGGGGTTTGGGCACTGAAGCTTTCTTT.

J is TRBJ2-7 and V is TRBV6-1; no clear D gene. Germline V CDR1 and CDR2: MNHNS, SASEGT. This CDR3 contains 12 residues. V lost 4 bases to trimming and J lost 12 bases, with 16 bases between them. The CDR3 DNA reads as TGTGCCAGCAGTGGGCTCGCCGCAATTCGGTACTTC. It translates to CASSGLAAIRYF.

CDR3 region: CAISPTGEGNQPQHF. The CDR3 DNA reads as TGTGCCATCAGCCCGACAGGGGAGGGCAATCAGCCCCAGCATTTT. The rearrangement joins TRBV10-3 to TRBJ1-5; TRBD1 agrees at 8 bases. The J segment lost 2 bases and the V segment lost 6 bases, leaving 6 bases of the junction unmatched. CDR1 ENHRY and CDR2 SYGVKD come from the germline V gene. This CDR3 spans 15 amino acids.

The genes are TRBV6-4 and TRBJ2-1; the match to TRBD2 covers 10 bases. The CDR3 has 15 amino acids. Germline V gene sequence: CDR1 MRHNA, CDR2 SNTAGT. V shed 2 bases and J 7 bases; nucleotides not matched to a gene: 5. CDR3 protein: CASSDLAGEINEQFF. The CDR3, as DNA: TGTGCCAGCAGTGACCTAGCGGGGGAGATTAATGAGCAGTTCTTC.

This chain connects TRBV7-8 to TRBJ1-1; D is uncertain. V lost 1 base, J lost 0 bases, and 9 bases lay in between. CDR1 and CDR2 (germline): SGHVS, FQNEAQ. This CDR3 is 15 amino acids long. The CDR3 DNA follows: TGTGCCAGCAGCTTAGATCGGAGAGTGAACACTGAAGCTTTCTTT. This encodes CASSLDRRVNTEAFF.

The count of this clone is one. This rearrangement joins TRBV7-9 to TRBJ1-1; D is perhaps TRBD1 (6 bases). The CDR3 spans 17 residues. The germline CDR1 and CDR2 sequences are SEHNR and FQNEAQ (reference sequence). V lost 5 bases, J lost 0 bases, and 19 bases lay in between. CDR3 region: CASSNPPGVLMNTEAFF. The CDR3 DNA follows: TGTGCCAGCAGCAACCCGCCAGGGGTCTTAATGAACACTGAAGCTTTCTTT.

The CDR3: CASSWSTGLAGDSGTDTQYF. The CDR3 DNA sequence: TGTGCCAGCAGTTGGTCTACGGGACTAGCGGGAGATTCAGGCACAGATACGCAGTATTTT. This chain connects TRBV28 to TRBJ2-3, with 14 bases fitting TRBD2. The germline V gene encodes CDR1 MDHEN and CDR2 SYDVKM. The V and J ends lost 4 bases and 1 base, in that order; junction bases with no gene match: 13. This CDR3 spans 20 amino acids.

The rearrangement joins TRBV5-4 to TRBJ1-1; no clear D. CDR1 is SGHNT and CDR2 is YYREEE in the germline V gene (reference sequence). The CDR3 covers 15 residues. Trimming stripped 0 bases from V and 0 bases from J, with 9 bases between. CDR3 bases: TGTGCCAGCAGCTTGGTCTCGGGGATGAACACTGAAGCTTTCTTT. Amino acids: CASSLVSGMNTEAFF.

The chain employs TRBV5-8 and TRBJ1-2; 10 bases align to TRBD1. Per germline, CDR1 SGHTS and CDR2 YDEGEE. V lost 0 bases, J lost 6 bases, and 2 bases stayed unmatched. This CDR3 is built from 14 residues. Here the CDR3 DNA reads TGTGCCAGCAGCTTGGGACAGGGGGCCGATGGCTACACCTTC. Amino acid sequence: CASSLGQGADGYTF.

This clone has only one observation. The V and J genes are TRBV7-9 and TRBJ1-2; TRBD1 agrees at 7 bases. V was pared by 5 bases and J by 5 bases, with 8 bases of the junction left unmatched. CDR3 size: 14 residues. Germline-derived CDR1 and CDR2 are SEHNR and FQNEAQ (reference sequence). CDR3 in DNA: TGTGCCAGCAGCCCGACAGGGACCCTTTATGGCTACACCTTC. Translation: CASSPTGTLYGYTF.

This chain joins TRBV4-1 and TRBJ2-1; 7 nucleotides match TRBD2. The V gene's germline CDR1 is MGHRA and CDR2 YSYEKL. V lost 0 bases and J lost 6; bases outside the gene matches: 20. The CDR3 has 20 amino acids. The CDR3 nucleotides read TGCGCCAGCAGCCAAGATCGGGGGAGGGCAGGTGGGTTGCACGGCAATGAGCAGTTCTTC. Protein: CASSQDRGRAGGLHGNEQFF.

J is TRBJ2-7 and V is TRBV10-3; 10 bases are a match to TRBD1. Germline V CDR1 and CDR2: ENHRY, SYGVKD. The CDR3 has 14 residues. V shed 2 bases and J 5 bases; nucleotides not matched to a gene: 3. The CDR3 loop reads CAISEGDRGHEQYF. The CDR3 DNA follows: TGTGCCATCAGTGAGGGGGACAGGGGACACGAGCAGTACTTC.

The CDR3 DNA reads as TGTGCCACCAGCAAACCCTCTTATCGGGGGGGGGCCGGGGAGCTGTTTTTT. This gives the protein CATSKPSYRGGAGELFF. V usage is TRBV15 and J usage is TRBJ2-2, with 8 bases identical to TRBD2. CDR3 length: 17 amino acids. V was clipped by 4 bases and J by 6 bases; unmatched bases: 13. Germline assignment: CDR1 LNHNV and CDR2 YYDKDF (reference sequence).

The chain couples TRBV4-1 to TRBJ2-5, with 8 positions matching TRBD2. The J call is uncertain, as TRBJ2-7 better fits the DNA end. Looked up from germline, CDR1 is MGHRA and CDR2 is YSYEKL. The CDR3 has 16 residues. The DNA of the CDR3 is TGCGCCAGCAGCCAACTCCCCTCGGGGGGGCCAAACGAGCAGTACTTC. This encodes CASSQLPSGGPNEQYF.

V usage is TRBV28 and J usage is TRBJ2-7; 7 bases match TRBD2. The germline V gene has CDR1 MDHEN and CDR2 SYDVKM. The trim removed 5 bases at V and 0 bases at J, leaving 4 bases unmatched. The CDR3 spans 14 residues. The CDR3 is CASSARTSSYEQYF. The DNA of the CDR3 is TGTGCCAGCAGTGCCCGGACTAGCTCCTACGAGCAGTACTTC.